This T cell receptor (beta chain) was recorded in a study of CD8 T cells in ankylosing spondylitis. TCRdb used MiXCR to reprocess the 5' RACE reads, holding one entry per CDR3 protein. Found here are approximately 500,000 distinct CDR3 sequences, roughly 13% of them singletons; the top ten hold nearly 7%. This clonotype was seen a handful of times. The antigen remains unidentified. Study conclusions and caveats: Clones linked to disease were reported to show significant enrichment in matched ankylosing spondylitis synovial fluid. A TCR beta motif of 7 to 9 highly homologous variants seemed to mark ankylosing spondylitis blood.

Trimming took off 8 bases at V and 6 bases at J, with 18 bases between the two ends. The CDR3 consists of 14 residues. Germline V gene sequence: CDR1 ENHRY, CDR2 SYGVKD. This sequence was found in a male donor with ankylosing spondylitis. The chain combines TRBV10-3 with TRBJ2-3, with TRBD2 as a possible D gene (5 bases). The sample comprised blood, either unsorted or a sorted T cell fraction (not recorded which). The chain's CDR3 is CAIAWEPTTDTQYF. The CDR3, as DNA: TGTGCCATCGCATGGGAGCCTACAACGGATACGCAGTATTTT.